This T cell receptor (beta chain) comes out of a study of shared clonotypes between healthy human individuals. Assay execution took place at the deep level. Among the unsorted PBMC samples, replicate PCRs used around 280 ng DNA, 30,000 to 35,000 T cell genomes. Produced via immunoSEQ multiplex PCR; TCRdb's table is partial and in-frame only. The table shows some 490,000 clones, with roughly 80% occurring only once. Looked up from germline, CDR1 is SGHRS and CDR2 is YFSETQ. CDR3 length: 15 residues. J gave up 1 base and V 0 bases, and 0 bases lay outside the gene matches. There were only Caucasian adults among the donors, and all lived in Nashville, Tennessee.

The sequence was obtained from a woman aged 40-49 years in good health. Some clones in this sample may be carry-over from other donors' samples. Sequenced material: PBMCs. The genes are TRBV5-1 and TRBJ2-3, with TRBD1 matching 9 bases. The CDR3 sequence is CASSLGQGGTDTQYF. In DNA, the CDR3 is TGCGCCAGCAGCTTGGGACAGGGGGGCACAGATACGCAGTATTTT. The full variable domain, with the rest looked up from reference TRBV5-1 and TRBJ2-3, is KAGVTQTPRYLIKTRGQQVTLSCSPISGHRSVSWYQQTPGQGLQFLFEYFSETQRNKGNFPGRFSGRQFSNSRSEMNVSTLELGDSALYLCASSLGQGGTDTQYFGPGTRLTVL.